This T cell receptor beta chain was found in a study of long-term antiretroviral therapy in people with HIV. Whole-study context: A decade or so separates the oldest specimens from the later 2015 immediate-ART recommendation. Study observations and caveats: In HIV, the repertoires covered a tighter span of CDR3 lengths than in controls. Post-treatment diversity went higher with ART but stayed below transplant donor controls.

Germline V CDR1 and CDR2: SGDLS, YYNGEE. This CDR3 contains 11 residues. V lost 5 bases and J lost 6, with 7 bases in between. A note on this clone: Its antigen is not known.

Version v3.0 of the immunoSEQ assay was performed at survey level. The target of sequencing was about 40,000-50,000 T-cell genomes per sample. Produced via immunoSEQ multiplex PCR; TCRdb's table is partial and in-frame only. The sample holds some 35,000 clones, roughly 82% seen once. The specimen comprised unsorted PBMCs, sampled 0.6 years after starting antiretroviral therapy. The receptor was isolated from a man aged 18 to 30 with HIV. The V gene is TRBV9, the J gene TRBJ2-3; D unclear. The CDR3 sequence: CASRSMDTQYF. The CDR3 DNA follows: TGTGCCAGCAGGAGTATGGATACGCAGTATTTT.